Below are 20 T cell receptor beta chains sequenced from a single sample in a study of blood T cell repertoires in COVID-19. Profiled with immunoSEQ multiplex PCR; TCRdb holds only in-frame clones, not every one. Of approximately 50,000 clones in the sample, approximately 83% were seen once. Input material: peripheral blood. These TCRs come from a human donor in a cohort sampled during active COVID-19.

J is TRBJ2-5 and V is TRBV5-6; no clear D. Trimming left V 1 base short and J 10 bases short, with 14 bases between. Germline V gene data show CDR1 as SGHDT and CDR2 as YYEEEE. CDR3 size: 13 residues. DNA of the CDR3: TGTGCCAGCAGCTTGCCGCCCGTTTTAGACCAGTACTTC. It codes for CASSLPPVLDQYF. Using reference TRBV5-6 and TRBJ2-5 for the parts outside the CDR3, the full variable domain is DAGVTQSPTHLIKTRGQQVTLRCSPKSGHDTVSWYQQALGQGPQFIFQYYEEEERQRGNFPDRFSGHQFPNYSSELNVNALLLGDSALYLCASSLPPVLDQYFGPGTRLLVL.

This chain links TRBV2 with TRBJ1-2; D not certain. The CDR3 loop spans 12 amino acids. Per germline, CDR1 SNHLY and CDR2 FYNNEI. The V end lost 5 bases, the J end lost 1 base, and 5 bases lay between the germline ends. CDR3 protein: CASSIFNYGYTF. Written as DNA, the CDR3 is TGTGCCAGCAGTATCTTTAACTATGGCTACACCTTC. Full variable domain (missing parts from reference TRBV2 and TRBJ1-2): EPEVTQTPSHQVTQMGQEVILRCVPISNHLYFYWYRQILGQKVEFLVSFYNNEISEKSEIFDDQFSVERPDGSNFTLKIRSTKLEDSAMYFCASSIFNYGYTFGSGTRLTVV.

This sequence joins TRBV28 and TRBJ1-4, with a weak D call TRBD1 (5 bases). Germline assignment: CDR1 MDHEN and CDR2 SYDVKM. The V end lost 5 bases, the J end lost 3 bases, and 13 bases lay between the germline ends. CDR3 length: 15 amino acids. This CDR3 is CASSTPAGPNEKLFF. In nucleotides, the CDR3 is TGTGCCAGCAGTACCCCGGCAGGGCCTAATGAAAAACTGTTTTTT.

This rearrangement joins TRBV4-1 to TRBJ1-2; TRBD1 is a possible D gene (5 bases). Germline-derived CDR1 and CDR2 are MGHRA and YSYEKL. CDR3 length: 14 residues. The V end was cut by 0 bases, the J end by 6 bases, with 11 bases between. The CDR3 sequence: CASSQDGPGDGYTF. CDR3 in DNA: TGCGCCAGCAGCCAAGATGGGCCGGGGGATGGCTACACCTTC.

The chain employs TRBV6-5 and TRBJ2-1; 7 nucleotides agree with TRBD1. The CDR3 contains 15 residues. Germline V gene sequence: CDR1 MNHEY, CDR2 SVGAGI. Trimming took 4 bases from V and 0 from J; bases not matched to a gene: 3. CDR3 DNA sequence: TGTGCCAGCAGTTCGACAGGGATCTCCTACAATGAGCAGTTCTTC. It translates to CASSSTGISYNEQFF.

The J gene is TRBJ2-3, the V gene TRBV27; D is unresolved. The CDR3 is 9 residues long. The V gene lost 10 bases and the J gene lost 7 bases, with 6 bases spanning the gap. Looked up from germline, CDR1 is MNHEY and CDR2 is SMNVEV (reference sequence). CDR3 in amino acids: CATSYTQYF. CDR3 coding DNA: TGTGCCACCTCCTATACGCAGTATTTT.

This clone appeared a single time. V usage is TRBV28 and J usage is TRBJ1-2; D is possibly TRBD1 (5 bases). Germline V gives CDR1 MDHEN, CDR2 SYDVKM. This CDR3 has 13 residues. V dropped 6 bases and J dropped 7 bases, with 15 bases sitting between them. DNA for the CDR3: TGTGCCAGCAGAACCCGAGGTGGGGCTGGCTACACCTTC. As protein: CASRTRGGAGYTF.

The gene calls are TRBV5-1 and TRBJ2-1; 8 bases fit TRBD2. The CDR3 totals 14 residues. Losses at the gene ends were 0 bases for V and 5 bases for J; bases not matched to a gene: 1. Germline V gene data show CDR1 as SGHRS and CDR2 as YFSETQ. CDR3 sequence: CASSLELADNEQFF. CDR3 in DNA: TGCGCCAGCAGCTTGGAACTAGCGGACAATGAGCAGTTCTTC.

The chain joins TRBV2 to TRBJ2-3; D unresolved. The V gene lost 5 bases and the J gene lost 4 bases, with 13 bases spanning the gap. CDR1 is SNHLY, CDR2 FYNNEI, per germline. The CDR3 length is 14 residues. CDR3 sequence: CASSRSGRADTQYF. The CDR3 DNA reads as TGTGCCAGCAGTCGGAGTGGTAGAGCAGATACGCAGTATTTT.

The V and J genes are TRBV15 and TRBJ2-5; 9 bases are a match to TRBD2. CDR3 size: 14 residues. V dropped 1 base and J dropped 5; count of bases not matched to a gene: 2. The germline CDR1 and CDR2 sequences are LNHNV and YYDKDF (reference sequence). For the CDR3, the DNA is TGTGCCACCAGCAGAGTAGCGGGAGATGAGACCCAGTACTTC. Protein product: CATSRVAGDETQYF.

The V and J genes are TRBV19 and TRBJ2-7; 7 bases line up with TRBD2. Looked up from germline, CDR1 is LNHDA and CDR2 is SQIVND (reference sequence). The length of the CDR3 is 15 residues. J was trimmed by 2 bases and V by 1 base; bases with no gene match: 5. This CDR3 is CASSIAASGTYEQYF. The CDR3 nucleotides read TGTGCCAGTAGTATAGCGGCTAGCGGTACCTACGAGCAGTACTTC.

The chain carries TRBV28 and TRBJ1-4; TRBD1 matches 10 bases. The CDR3 loop spans 16 amino acids. The trim removed 6 bases at V and 12 bases at J, leaving 16 bases unmatched. Germline V gives CDR1 MDHEN, CDR2 SYDVKM. Here the CDR3 reads CASSDSGSGQGIELFF. CDR3 coding DNA: TGTGCCAGCAGCGATTCCGGGTCGGGACAGGGGATCGAACTGTTTTTT.

The rearrangement links TRBV5-1 to TRBJ2-6, with TRBD1 identical over 7 bases. Germline-derived CDR1 and CDR2 are SGHRS and YFSETQ. V lost 2 bases and J lost 2; bases outside the gene matches: 7. The CDR3 is 17 amino acids. The CDR3 DNA is TGCGCCAGCAGCTTACACGGACAGGCTGCTGGGGCCAACGTCCTGACTTTC. Protein: CASSLHGQAAGANVLTF.

The chain is built from TRBV24-1 and TRBJ2-7, with 8 nucleotides matching TRBD1. The germline gives CDR1 KGHDR, CDR2 SFDVKD. The CDR3 contains 16 residues. The V gene end was trimmed by 0 bases and the J gene end by 7 bases; junction bases not matched to a gene: 10. The CDR3 loop reads CATSDLDTGGRREQYF. Written as DNA, the CDR3 is TGTGCCACCAGTGATTTGGATACAGGGGGGAGGCGGGAGCAGTACTTC.

This clone was counted a few times. The chain's CDR3 is CASSPGGFGNQPQHF. The CDR3 DNA follows: TGTGCCAGCTCACCAGGCGGGTTTGGCAATCAGCCCCAGCATTTT. V is TRBV18 and J is TRBJ1-5; D is unresolved. CDR1 is KGHSH and CDR2 is LQKENI in the germline V gene. The CDR3 has 15 amino acids. Trimming pared 2 bases from V and 2 bases from J, leaving 10 bases between. Combining the CDR3 with reference TRBV18 and TRBJ1-5 gives the whole variable domain NAGVMQNPRHLVRRRGQEARLRCSPMKGHSHVYWYRQLPEEGLKFMVYLQKENIIDESGMPKERFSAEFPKEGPSILRIQQVVRGDSAAYFCASSPGGFGNQPQHFGDGTRLSIL.

The rearrangement uses TRBV21-1 and TRBJ2-6; TRBD1, as called in the table, went unchecked against the DNA. TRBV21-1 is a pseudogene. The CDR3 loop spans 18 amino acids. CDR3: CASSKKRQGFSGANVLTF. CDR3 sequence (DNA): TGTGCCAGCAGCAAGAAGAGACAGGGCTTCTCTGGGGCCAACGTCCTGACTTTC.

The chain recombines TRBV27 with TRBJ2-1, with TRBD2 matching over 14 bases. With V trimmed by 5 bases and J by 7 bases, 10 bases remained unmatched. Looked up from germline, CDR1 is MNHEY and CDR2 is SMNVEV (reference sequence). The CDR3 covers 17 residues. CDR3 in DNA: TGTGCCAGCAGTCCCTCCGGGACTAGCGGGAGCGGGAATGAGCAGTTCTTC. Its translation is CASSPSGTSGSGNEQFF.

The CDR3 loop reads CASSLTGETEAFF. The CDR3, as DNA: TGTGCCAGCAGCTTGACAGGGGAAACTGAAGCTTTCTTT. This rearrangement joins TRBV7-9 to TRBJ1-1; 8 bases agree with TRBD1. CDR1 is SEHNR, CDR2 FQNEAQ, per germline (reference sequence). This CDR3 region has 13 residues. Trimming cost V 3 bases and J 5 bases; bases outside gene matches: 2.

The chain is built from TRBV3-1 (or the pseudogene TRBV3-2) and TRBJ2-5; 10 bases are shared with TRBD1. The CDR3 is made up of 17 amino acids. The germline CDR1 and CDR2 sequences are LGHDT and YNNKEL (reference sequence). After removal of 0 bases from V and 4 bases from J, the junction contained 8 bases not matched to a gene. The CDR3 DNA follows: TGTGCCAGCAGCCAAGATAGGGGGACAGGGGTAAGAGAGACCCAGTACTTC. The encoded protein is CASSQDRGTGVRETQYF.

This chain connects TRBV25-1 to TRBJ1-5; tentatively, D is TRBD1 (5 bases). Per the germline V gene, CDR1 is MGHDK and CDR2 is SYGVNS. Trimming shortened V by 4 bases and J by 4 bases, and 11 bases separated the two germline ends. The CDR3 contains 14 residues. The chain's CDR3 is CASSVSGGNQPQHF. CDR3 sequence (DNA): TGTGCCAGCAGTGTCAGCGGGGGGAATCAGCCCCAGCATTTT.